A selection of T cell receptor beta chains follows, all from one sample in a study of T cells after yellow fever vaccination. MiXCR was run by TCRdb on the 5' RACE reads, yielding one entry per CDR3 protein. This sample has 620,000 or so distinct CDR3 sequences, with less than 20% found just once. The sequenced sample was PBMCs, obtained about 5 days after the first yellow fever vaccination. These receptors all come from a man between 18 and 35 years old who received the YFV17D yellow fever vaccine. CDR3s include the opening cysteine and the closing phenylalanine or tryptophan. A D gene is named only where the DNA matches it firmly. Clone size is stated in some rows and not others, as once, few, many or a class when expanded.

J gene: TRBJ1-6; V gene: TRBV6-1; D gene: TRBD1; clone size: few; CDR3 DNA: TGTGCCAGCAGCCCCCGGACAGGGGGACATAATAATTCACCCCTCCACTTT; CDR3 protein: CASSPRTGGHNNSPLHF
J gene: TRBJ2-2; V gene: TRBV5-1; D gene: NA; clone size: few; CDR3 DNA: TGCGCCAGCAGCTTGGAGGGCTCGGGGTATGACACCGGGGAGCTGTTTTTT; CDR3 protein: CASSLEGSGYDTGELFF
J gene: TRBJ1-4; V gene: TRBV7-9; D gene: NA; clone size: NA; CDR3 DNA: TGTGCCAGCAGCTTAGGATCCGGGGGGACAACTAATGAAAAACTGTTTTTT; CDR3 protein: CASSLGSGGTTNEKLFF
J gene: TRBJ2-5; V gene: TRBV5-5; D gene: NA; clone size: NA; CDR3 DNA: TGTGCCAGCAGCTTACCTCAAAGCCAAGAGACCCAGTACTTC; CDR3 protein: CASSLPQSQETQYF
J gene: TRBJ2-2; V gene: TRBV7-9; D gene: NA; clone size: NA; CDR3 DNA: TGTGCCAGCAGCTCTGACTCCACCGCGGGGGAGCTGTTTTTT; CDR3 protein: CASSSDSTAGELFF
J gene: TRBJ1-1; V gene: TRBV4-1; D gene: NA; clone size: NA; CDR3 DNA: TGCGCCAGCAGCCACGCAGCGAACACTGAAGCTTTCTTT; CDR3 protein: CASSHAANTEAFF
J gene: TRBJ1-6; V gene: TRBV6-1; D gene: NA; clone size: NA; CDR3 DNA: TGTGCCAGCAACCTCCGAGAGGGGTTTCCTTCACCCCTCCACTTT; CDR3 protein: CASNLREGFPSPLHF
J gene: TRBJ1-1; V gene: TRBV29-1; D gene: NA; clone size: many; CDR3 DNA: TGCAGCGTTCACGGACAGAACACTGAAGCTTTCTTT; CDR3 protein: CSVHGQNTEAFF
J gene: TRBJ2-1; V gene: TRBV7-2; D gene: NA; clone size: NA; CDR3 DNA: TGTGCCAGCAGCTTTCGGCAGGGGAGGAATGAGCAGTTCTTC; CDR3 protein: CASSFRQGRNEQFF
J gene: TRBJ2-1; V gene: TRBV6-5; D gene: NA; clone size: NA; CDR3 DNA: TGTGCCAGCAGTTGGGGGGTTCCTGGGAATGAGCAGTTCTTC; CDR3 protein: CASSWGVPGNEQFF
J gene: TRBJ2-7; V gene: TRBV4-3; D gene: NA; clone size: few; CDR3 DNA: TGCGCCAGCAGCCACCGGACGGATAGCTCCTACGAGCAGTACTTC; CDR3 protein: CASSHRTDSSYEQYF
J gene: TRBJ2-5; V gene: TRBV5-4; D gene: NA; clone size: few; CDR3 DNA: TGTGCCAGCAGCTTTGGTTGGGAAGAGACCCAGTACTTC; CDR3 protein: CASSFGWEETQYF
J gene: TRBJ2-2; V gene: TRBV25-1; D gene: NA; clone size: NA; CDR3 DNA: TGTGCCAGCAGTGAAAGGGGATGGACGGAGAACACCGGGGAGCTGTTTTTT; CDR3 protein: CASSERGWTENTGELFF
J gene: TRBJ2-6; V gene: TRBV27; D gene: NA; clone size: NA; CDR3 DNA: TGTGCCAGCAAAGGGTACTCTGGGGCCAACGTCCTGACTTTC; CDR3 protein: CASKGYSGANVLTF
J gene: TRBJ2-4; V gene: TRBV7-2; D gene: TRBD1; clone size: NA; CDR3 DNA: TGTGCCAGCGCAAACCGGGACAGGGGCTTCCTACCCGCTTTCCAACAAGGGGACATTCAGTACTTC; CDR3 protein: CASANRDRGFLPAFQQGDIQYF
J gene: TRBJ2-5; V gene: TRBV20-1; D gene: NA; clone size: few; CDR3 DNA: TGCAGTGCTAGAGATCGGCTAGCGCAGGAGACCCAGTACTTC; CDR3 protein: CSARDRLAQETQYF
J gene: TRBJ2-1; V gene: TRBV20-1; D gene: NA; clone size: NA; CDR3 DNA: TGCAGTGCTAGAGTCGGGGGCTCCTACAATGAGCAGTTCTTC; CDR3 protein: CSARVGGSYNEQFF
J gene: TRBJ1-5; V gene: TRBV12-3/TRBV12-4; D gene: NA; clone size: NA; CDR3 DNA: TGTGCCAGCAGTTTATTCCCCAATCAGCCCCAGCATTTT; CDR3 protein: CASSLFPNQPQHF
J gene: TRBJ2-1; V gene: TRBV3-1; D gene: NA; clone size: few; CDR3 DNA: TGTGCCAGCAGCCCGGGGGGGGGACAGGGTCTGAATGAGCAGTTCTTC; CDR3 protein: CASSPGGGQGLNEQFF
J gene: TRBJ2-6; V gene: TRBV11-2; D gene: TRBD1; clone size: few; CDR3 DNA: TGTGCCAGCAGCCTAATCGCCGGGACAGTACCATCTGGGGCCAACGTCCTGACTTTC; CDR3 protein: CASSLIAGTVPSGANVLTF
J gene: TRBJ2-2; V gene: TRBV12-3/TRBV12-4; D gene: NA; clone size: NA; CDR3 DNA: TGTGCCAGCAGTTTCTGGGGTGCCGGGGAGCTGTTTTTT; CDR3 protein: CASSFWGAGELFF
J gene: TRBJ2-3; V gene: TRBV6-1; D gene: TRBD2; clone size: many; CDR3 DNA: TGTGCCAGCAGTGAAGGGACTAGCCACACAGATACGCAGTATTTT; CDR3 protein: CASSEGTSHTDTQYF
J gene: TRBJ1-1; V gene: TRBV7-3; D gene: NA; clone size: NA; CDR3 DNA: TGTGCCAGCAGCTCCCACCCGGGGGCCTCTGGGAACACTGAAGCTTTCTTT; CDR3 protein: CASSSHPGASGNTEAFF
J gene: TRBJ1-1; V gene: TRBV3-1; D gene: TRBD1; clone size: NA; CDR3 DNA: TGTGCCAGCAACGCACAGGGGGCGGTTATCGGGGGCACTGAAGCTTTCTTT; CDR3 protein: CASNAQGAVIGGTEAFF
J gene: TRBJ2-1; V gene: TRBV30; D gene: NA; clone size: few; CDR3 DNA: TGTGCCTGGAGTGGTCGGGGGACGTCGTCCTACAATGAGCAGTTCTTC; CDR3 protein: CAWSGRGTSSYNEQFF
J gene: TRBJ2-1; V gene: TRBV23-1; D gene: NA; clone size: NA; CDR3 DNA: TGCGCCAGCAGTCAATCTCAGGGGTTCTACAATGAGCAGTTCTTC; CDR3 protein: CASSQSQGFYNEQFF
J gene: TRBJ2-3; V gene: TRBV20-1; D gene: TRBD2; clone size: few; CDR3 DNA: TGCAGTGCTAGAGATGTCAGCGGGGGGGATACGCAGTATTTT; CDR3 protein: CSARDVSGGDTQYF
J gene: TRBJ2-3; V gene: TRBV6-2/TRBV6-3; D gene: NA; clone size: NA; CDR3 DNA: TGTGCCAGCAGTTACTCGGGGATATGGACGACACTCACAGATACGCAGTATTTT; CDR3 protein: CASSYSGIWTTLTDTQYF
J gene: TRBJ2-1; V gene: TRBV2; D gene: TRBD1; clone size: NA; CDR3 DNA: TGTGCCAGCAGACAGGGGTTGGCGACCAATGAGCAGTTCTTC; CDR3 protein: CASRQGLATNEQFF
J gene: TRBJ2-2; V gene: TRBV29-1; D gene: TRBD2; clone size: few; CDR3 DNA: TGCAGCGTCGGACTAGCGGGAATTAACACCGGGGAGCTGTTTTTT; CDR3 protein: CSVGLAGINTGELFF
J gene: TRBJ2-3; V gene: TRBV9; D gene: NA; clone size: few; CDR3 DNA: TGTGCCAGCAGCGAGGACAGAATTAGCACAGATACGCAGTATTTT; CDR3 protein: CASSEDRISTDTQYF
J gene: TRBJ2-2; V gene: TRBV12-3/TRBV12-4; D gene: NA; clone size: few; CDR3 DNA: TGTGCCAGCAGTTTAAGGTTCGGGGGGAACACCGGGGAGCTGTTTTTT; CDR3 protein: CASSLRFGGNTGELFF
J gene: TRBJ2-7; V gene: TRBV2; D gene: NA; clone size: few; CDR3 DNA: TGTGCCAGCAGCCAGGCGAGCGACGAGCAGTACTTC; CDR3 protein: CASSQASDEQYF
J gene: TRBJ2-3; V gene: TRBV6-2/TRBV6-3; D gene: NA; clone size: few; CDR3 DNA: TGTGCCAGCAGTTACGTCTCCCAAGATACGCAGTATTTT; CDR3 protein: CASSYVSQDTQYF
J gene: TRBJ2-1; V gene: TRBV3-1; D gene: NA; clone size: few; CDR3 DNA: TGTGCCAGCAGCCTCCCCCCCGGGTTCCGCTCCTACAATGAGCAGTTCTTC; CDR3 protein: CASSLPPGFRSYNEQFF
J gene: TRBJ1-1; V gene: TRBV5-1; D gene: NA; clone size: many; CDR3 DNA: TGCGCCAGCAGCTGGACGGCGATGAACACTGAAGCTTTCTTT; CDR3 protein: CASSWTAMNTEAFF
J gene: TRBJ1-6; V gene: TRBV7-9; D gene: NA; clone size: few; CDR3 DNA: TGTGCCAGCAGCTCCGTAGGGGGGGAACCCCTCCACTTT; CDR3 protein: CASSSVGGEPLHF
J gene: TRBJ2-1; V gene: TRBV5-4; D gene: NA; clone size: few; CDR3 DNA: TGTGCCAGCAGCTTGACAGGGTACGATGAGCAGTTCTTC; CDR3 protein: CASSLTGYDEQFF
J gene: TRBJ2-7; V gene: TRBV20-1; D gene: NA; clone size: many; CDR3 DNA: TGCAGTGCCCCCGGGGGGCGGGGGAGCTCCTACGAGCAGTACTTC; CDR3 protein: CSAPGGRGSSYEQYF
J gene: TRBJ2-6; V gene: TRBV20-1; D gene: NA; clone size: many; CDR3 DNA: TGCAGGGCCTCGGGCGGGACCCAGTCTGGGGCCAACGTCCTGACTTTC; CDR3 protein: CRASGGTQSGANVLTF
J gene: TRBJ2-1; V gene: TRBV5-5; D gene: TRBD2; clone size: few; CDR3 DNA: TGTGCCAGCAGCTGGGGACTAGCGGGGAGTAATGAGCAGTTCTTC; CDR3 protein: CASSWGLAGSNEQFF
J gene: TRBJ1-2; V gene: TRBV5-1; D gene: NA; clone size: NA; CDR3 DNA: TGCGCCAGCAGCTTGGACAGGGCAGAAGGCTATGGCTACACCTTC; CDR3 protein: CASSLDRAEGYGYTF
J gene: TRBJ2-1; V gene: TRBV7-6; D gene: NA; clone size: few; CDR3 DNA: TGTGCCAGCAGCCCCCTCGCAGGGGACCATGAGCAGTTCTTC; CDR3 protein: CASSPLAGDHEQFF
J gene: TRBJ2-3; V gene: TRBV20-1; D gene: TRBD2; clone size: few; CDR3 DNA: TGCAGTGCTAACACGGGGGGGCAAGGTACGCAGTATTTT; CDR3 protein: CSANTGGQGTQYF
J gene: TRBJ2-7; V gene: TRBV15; D gene: TRBD1; clone size: once; CDR3 DNA: TGTGCCACCAGCAGACGTACCGGGACAGGGATTTACGAGCAGTACTTC; CDR3 protein: CATSRRTGTGIYEQYF
J gene: TRBJ2-4; V gene: TRBV4-1; D gene: TRBD1; clone size: few; CDR3 DNA: TGCGCCAGCAGCCAGGCCGCCGGGACAGGGTCTGCCAAAAACAATCAGTACTTC; CDR3 protein: CASSQAAGTGSAKNNQYF